A single sample gave rise to the 32 T cell receptor beta chains below, sequenced in a study of OX40 agonist ivuxolimab in advanced cancers. Measured with immunoSEQ multiplex PCR; TCRdb has only the in-frame clones, and not every one. The data show 69,000 or so clones, 85% to 90% seen once. Here the sequenced sample was CD4+ or CD8+ T cells sorted from blood, taken in a trial of the OX40 agonist ivuxolimab. The origin of the receptors is an adult with an advanced solid tumor such as melanoma, head and neck, liver or kidney cancer.

The J gene is TRBJ2-5, the V gene TRBV7-9; a weak D match, TRBD1 (6 bases). The V end was cut by 7 bases, the J end by 2 bases, with 14 bases between. In germline, CDR1 is SEHNR, CDR2 FQNEAQ (reference sequence). The CDR3 extends over 14 amino acids. The CDR3 region is CASTLTGNQETQYF. Here the CDR3 DNA reads TGTGCCAGCACCCTAACAGGGAATCAAGAGACCCAGTACTTC. The entire variable domain, with the rest obtained from reference TRBV7-9 and TRBJ2-5, is as follows: DTGVSQNPRHKITKRGQNVTFRCDPISEHNRLYWYRQTLGQGPEFLTYFQNEAQLEKSRLLSDRFSAERPKGSFSTLEIQRTEQGDSAMYLCASTLTGNQETQYFGPGTRLLVL.

The J gene is TRBJ1-5, the V gene TRBV18; a weak D match, TRBD1 (5 bases). V was clipped by 4 bases and J by 5 bases, with 12 bases between them. Germline CDR1 is KGHSH and CDR2 is LQKENI. CDR3 length: 14 residues. CDR3 protein: CASSRGGADQPQHF. The CDR3 region has the DNA TGTGCCAGCTCACGGGGCGGAGCGGATCAGCCCCAGCATTTT.

V is TRBV18 and J is TRBJ2-7; maybe TRBD1 (5 bases). The germline CDR1 and CDR2 sequences are KGHSH and LQKENI. This CDR3 is built from 14 residues. Trimming pared 0 bases from V and 2 bases from J, leaving 8 bases between. CDR3 region: CASSPPAGPYEQYF. The CDR3 DNA is TGTGCCAGCTCACCACCGGCAGGGCCCTACGAGCAGTACTTC.

The chain combines TRBV10-3 with TRBJ2-1; D not certain. With 6 bases removed from V and 5 bases from J, the gap between germline ends came to 11 bases. CDR3 length equals 13 residues. CDR1 ENHRY and CDR2 SYGVKD come from the germline V gene. CDR3 amino acids: CAIRPSQNNEQFF. The CDR3 coding sequence is TGTGCCATCAGACCCTCCCAAAACAATGAGCAGTTCTTC.

The chain has TRBV6-5 and TRBJ1-4; no reliable D call. V was cut by 6 bases and J by 4 bases, with 9 bases left in between. Germline CDR1 and CDR2: MNHEY and SVGAGI. The CDR3 is 13 amino acids. The CDR3 bases are TGTGCCAGCAGAAGCGGAAATAATGAAAAACTGTTTTTT. Translated: CASRSGNNEKLFF.

This clone was seen a handful of times. This sequence joins TRBV10-1 and TRBJ2-3, with D unresolved. The CDR3 runs 11 residues. The V end was cut by 3 bases, the J end by 6 bases, with 4 bases between. Looked up from germline, CDR1 is WNHNN and CDR2 is SYGVQD (reference sequence). CDR3 coding DNA: TGCGCCAGCAGTGAAGAGGATACGCAGTATTTT. Its translation: CASSEEDTQYF.

The chain uses TRBV5-1 and TRBJ2-5; either TRBD1 or TRBD2 may supply D (5 bases each). Trimming removed 4 bases from V and 1 base from J, with 14 bases in between. Germline CDR1 and CDR2: SGHRS and YFSETQ. This CDR3 comprises 15 residues. The CDR3: CASSGDGNSQETQYF. CDR3 DNA sequence: TGCGCCAGCAGCGGGGACGGGAACTCCCAAGAGACCCAGTACTTC.

This chain connects TRBV28 to TRBJ2-3; 9 bases agree with TRBD2. The CDR3 is 15 amino acids. J lost 6 bases, V lost 8 bases, and 12 bases had no gene match. Germline V gene lookup returns CDR1 MDHEN and CDR2 SYDVKM. In DNA form, the CDR3 reads TGTGCCAGCCCCCCGGCGGGGGGGCAGGTGGATACGCAGTATTTT. This encodes CASPPAGGQVDTQYF.

The chain is built from TRBV5-1 and TRBJ1-4; D uncertain. Deletions cut 2 bases from V and 3 bases from J, with 14 bases between. The CDR3 extends over 16 amino acids. The germline V gene has CDR1 SGHRS and CDR2 YFSETQ. This chain's CDR3 is CASSLGSNEANEKLFF. CDR3 in DNA: TGCGCCAGCAGCTTAGGGTCGAACGAGGCTAATGAAAAACTGTTTTTT.

The genes are TRBV4-3 and TRBJ2-1, with 14 bases lining up with TRBD2. The V segment lost 4 bases and the J segment 8 bases; nucleotides outside the gene matches: 7. This CDR3 contains 16 residues. In germline, CDR1 is LGHNA, CDR2 YSLEER. CDR3 bases: TGCGCCAGCAGCCGTTCCGGGACTAGCGGGAGTCATGAGCAGTTCTTC. This gives the protein CASSRSGTSGSHEQFF.

CDR3 amino acids: CASSRRSSGLYEQYF. The CDR3 DNA is TGCGCCAGCAGCCGACGGTCTTCGGGCCTCTACGAGCAGTACTTC. This rearrangement joins TRBV4-1 to TRBJ2-7; D gene unclear. The V gene's germline CDR1 is MGHRA and CDR2 YSYEKL. The V end was cut by 4 bases, the J end by 3 bases, with 16 bases between. The CDR3 spans 15 residues.

The V and J genes are TRBV19 and TRBJ2-5; D possibly uses TRBD1 or TRBD2 (6 bases each). V was trimmed by 5 bases and J by 3 bases, leaving 22 bases between them. Per germline, CDR1 LNHDA and CDR2 SQIVND (reference sequence). CDR3 size: 17 residues. The CDR3 nucleotides read TGTGCCAGTAGTCCCTACGCAGGAGGGGGTTACAAAGAGACCCAGTACTTC. Encoded protein: CASSPYAGGGYKETQYF.

The chain links TRBV6-6 to TRBJ1-5, with 11 bases aligning to TRBD1. Per germline, CDR1 MNHNY and CDR2 SVGAGI (reference sequence). The CDR3 loop spans 14 amino acids. Trimming took 11 bases from V and 5 from J; bases not matched to a gene: 8. CDR3 residues: CACQGQGVDQPQHF. In nucleotides, the CDR3 is TGTGCCTGCCAGGGACAGGGGGTGGATCAGCCCCAGCATTTT.

The V gene is TRBV2, the J gene TRBJ2-1, with 7 nucleotides matching TRBD1. The CDR3 extends over 13 amino acids. Trimming cost V 7 bases and J 2 bases; bases outside gene matches: 2. Looked up from germline, CDR1 is SNHLY and CDR2 is FYNNEI. CDR3 nucleotides: TGTGCCAGCAACAGGGGACCCTACAATGAGCAGTTCTTC. Its protein product is CASNRGPYNEQFF.

This rearrangement joins TRBV10-2 to TRBJ2-5; D ambiguous. V was trimmed by 3 bases and J by 6 bases, leaving 2 bases between them. This CDR3 has 10 amino acids. Germline V gene lookup returns CDR1 WSHSY and CDR2 SAAADI. CDR3 in DNA: TGCGCCAGCAGTGAAAAGACCCAGTACTTC. It is translated as CASSEKTQYF.

The chain combines TRBV6-6 with TRBJ1-6; D is undetermined. The CDR3 loop spans 15 amino acids. Trimming took off 2 bases at V and 5 bases at J, with 10 bases between the two ends. Germline V gene sequence: CDR1 MNHNY, CDR2 SVGAGI (reference sequence). Here the CDR3 reads CASSYTQVDNSPLHF. The CDR3, as DNA: TGTGCCAGCAGTTACACACAAGTCGATAATTCACCCCTCCACTTT.

This clone has more than one count but fewer than ten. J is TRBJ1-1 and V is TRBV14; no clear D gene. Germline-derived CDR1 and CDR2 are SGHDN and FVKESK. The CDR3 runs 12 residues. V lost 7 bases and J lost 0, with 6 bases in between. In nucleotides, the CDR3 is TGTGCCAGCAACAACATGAACACTGAAGCTTTCTTT. This gives the protein CASNNMNTEAFF.

V and J are TRBV5-6 and TRBJ2-1; D may be TRBD2 (5 bases). Trimming cost V 6 bases and J 6 bases, with 19 bases left between them. The CDR3 extends over 15 amino acids. The germline V gene has CDR1 SGHDT and CDR2 YYEEEE. The CDR3 DNA is TGTGCCAGCATCCCCCTGGATGAGCGGAGCAATGAGCAGTTCTTC. Residues: CASIPLDERSNEQFF. The complete variable domain, with remaining parts taken from reference TRBV5-6 and TRBJ2-1, reads DAGVTQSPTHLIKTRGQQVTLRCSPKSGHDTVSWYQQALGQGPQFIFQYYEEEERQRGNFPDRFSGHQFPNYSSELNVNALLLGDSALYLCASIPLDERSNEQFFGPGTRLTVL.

The chain carries TRBV5-6 and TRBJ1-1; TRBD1 might be the D (5 bases). CDR3 size: 13 residues. The V end was cut by 0 bases, the J end by 4 bases, with 7 bases between. CDR1 SGHDT and CDR2 YYEEEE come from the germline V gene. The CDR3 nucleotides are TGTGCCAGCAGCTTGGGGGGGAGCACTGAAGCTTTCTTT. Translated, it gives CASSLGGSTEAFF.

CDR3 loop: CASSEGLTEAFF. The CDR3 DNA reads TGTGCCAGCAGTGAAGGGCTCACTGAAGCTTTCTTT. This chain joins TRBV6-1 and TRBJ1-1; D is uncertain. V dropped 1 base and J dropped 4 bases, with 4 bases sitting between them. This CDR3 has 12 amino acids. In germline, CDR1 is MNHNS, CDR2 SASEGT.

This clone was recorded once. V and J are TRBV18 and TRBJ2-3, with D perhaps matching TRBD2 (5 bases). The CDR3 consists of 14 residues. Germline CDR1 reads KGHSH; CDR2 reads LQKENI. V was clipped by 8 bases and J by 6 bases, with 18 bases between them. The CDR3 sequence is CASRRGAAEDTQYF. Written as DNA, the CDR3 is TGTGCCAGCCGACGGGGTGCCGCGGAGGATACGCAGTATTTT.

Within the sample, this clone is medium-sized. The V call is TRBV18, the J call TRBJ1-1, with D maybe TRBD1 (5 bases). The germline V gene encodes CDR1 KGHSH and CDR2 LQKENI. Trimming removed 3 bases at V and 5 bases at J, with 13 bases between. The CDR3 is 14 amino acids. CDR3 in amino acids: CASSPGGGGTEAFF. The CDR3 DNA reads as TGTGCCAGCTCACCGGGCGGTGGGGGAACTGAAGCTTTCTTT.

The chain has TRBV7-2 and TRBJ1-5, with 8 bases aligning to TRBD1. CDR3 length equals 15 residues. The germline gives CDR1 SGHTA, CDR2 FQGNSA. Trimming took 5 bases from V and 3 from J; bases not matched to a gene: 6. As DNA, the CDR3 is TGTGCCAGCAGCACCCGGACAGGGTCCAATCAGCCCCAGCATTTT. This gives the protein CASSTRTGSNQPQHF.

The rearrangement uses TRBV20-1 and TRBJ2-7; D gene unclear. V lost 6 bases to trimming and J lost 0 bases, with 6 bases between them. The CDR3 spans 11 residues. CDR1 is DFQATT and CDR2 is SNEGSKA in the germline V gene (reference sequence). The CDR3 coding sequence is TGCAGTGCCCCCGACTCCTACGAGCAGTACTTC. As protein: CSAPDSYEQYF.

The chain has TRBV7-9 and TRBJ2-7, with D perhaps assigned TRBD1 or TRBD2 (6 bases each). This CDR3 has 15 residues. Germline CDR1 reads SEHNR; CDR2 reads FQNEAQ (reference sequence). Trimming cost V 4 bases and J 0 bases, with 13 bases left between them. CDR3 region: CASSSIRGVSYEQYF. The CDR3, as DNA: TGTGCCAGCAGCTCGATAAGGGGGGTCTCCTACGAGCAGTACTTC. Full variable domain (outside the CDR3, taken from reference TRBV7-9 and TRBJ2-7): DTGVSQNPRHKITKRGQNVTFRCDPISEHNRLYWYRQTLGQGPEFLTYFQNEAQLEKSRLLSDRFSAERPKGSFSTLEIQRTEQGDSAMYLCASSSIRGVSYEQYFGPGTRLTVT.

Comment on this clone: The same CDR3 also results from other DNA sequences found in this sample. The rearrangement links TRBV5-1 to TRBJ1-5; D is uncertain. V was trimmed by 0 bases and J by 4 bases, leaving 8 bases between them. Germline V lookup: CDR1 SGHRS, CDR2 YFSETQ. This CDR3 region has 14 residues. The chain's CDR3 is CASSLEGVNQPQHF. The DNA for the CDR3 is TGCGCCAGCAGCTTGGAGGGAGTAAATCAGCCCCAGCATTTT. The complete variable domain, with remaining parts taken from reference TRBV5-1 and TRBJ1-5, reads KAGVTQTPRYLIKTRGQQVTLSCSPISGHRSVSWYQQTPGQGLQFLFEYFSETQRNKGNFPGRFSGRQFSNSRSEMNVSTLELGDSALYLCASSLEGVNQPQHFGDGTRLSIL.

This clone has just a few counts. The genes are TRBV11-2 and TRBJ2-6; the match to TRBD1 covers 12 bases. The CDR3 covers 17 residues. Germline V gives CDR1 SGHAT, CDR2 FQNNGV. V shed 3 bases and J 2 bases; nucleotides not matched to a gene: 2. CDR3 DNA: TGTGCCAGCAGCTTGGGACAGGGGGCGCCTGGGGCCAACGTCCTGACTTTC. Translated: CASSLGQGAPGANVLTF. The full variable domain, completed using reference TRBV11-2 and TRBJ2-6, is EAGVAQSPRYKIIEKRQSVAFWCNPISGHATLYWYQQILGQGPKLLIQFQNNGVVDDSQLPKDRFSAERLKGVDSTLKIQPAKLEDSAVYLCASSLGQGAPGANVLTFGAGSRLTVL.

This clone was found once. CDR3 sequence: CASSPPTQYGGGYTF. The CDR3 nucleotides are TGTGCCAGCTCACCACCGACGCAGTACGGGGGGGGCTACACCTTC. The chain carries TRBV18 and TRBJ1-2; a possible D gene is TRBD1 (5 bases). The length of the CDR3 is 15 residues. The germline gives CDR1 KGHSH, CDR2 LQKENI. Trimming pared 0 bases from V and 8 bases from J, leaving 16 bases between.

The chain combines TRBV6-1 with TRBJ1-5, with D unclear. The CDR3 totals 12 residues. Germline V gene data show CDR1 as MNHNS and CDR2 as SASEGT. Trimming pared 4 bases from V and 7 bases from J, leaving 8 bases between. Here the CDR3 reads CASSASGQPQHF. For the CDR3, the DNA is TGTGCCAGCAGTGCATCAGGACAGCCCCAGCATTTT.

This clone was observed once. In nucleotides, the CDR3 is TGTGCCAGCAGTTGGTACAGGGGGAACGATGAAAAACTGTTTTTT. It specifies CASSWYRGNDEKLFF. The V gene is TRBV6-5, the J gene TRBJ1-4; 8 nucleotides match TRBD1. V lost 4 bases, J lost 6 bases, and 7 bases stayed unmatched. The CDR3 extends over 15 amino acids. Germline V gene lookup returns CDR1 MNHEY and CDR2 SVGAGI.

V usage is TRBV10-3 and J usage is TRBJ1-5; tentatively, D is TRBD1 (6 bases). The CDR3 has 14 residues. Trimming took 2 bases from V and 10 from J, leaving 15 bases between them. CDR1 and CDR2 (germline): ENHRY, SYGVKD. CDR3 loop: CAISEDRNRLPQHF. CDR3 DNA sequence: TGTGCCATCAGTGAGGACAGGAACCGTCTACCCCAGCATTTT.

J is TRBJ1-2 and V is TRBV18; 8 bases are a match to TRBD1. The CDR3 is 15 residues long. CDR1 and CDR2 from the germline V gene are KGHSH and LQKENI. The ends lost 0 bases at V and 6 bases at J; junction bases unmatched: 6. The CDR3 DNA sequence: TGTGCCAGCTCACCACCCTCCGAGACAGGGGATGGCTACACCTTC. Protein sequence: CASSPPSETGDGYTF.